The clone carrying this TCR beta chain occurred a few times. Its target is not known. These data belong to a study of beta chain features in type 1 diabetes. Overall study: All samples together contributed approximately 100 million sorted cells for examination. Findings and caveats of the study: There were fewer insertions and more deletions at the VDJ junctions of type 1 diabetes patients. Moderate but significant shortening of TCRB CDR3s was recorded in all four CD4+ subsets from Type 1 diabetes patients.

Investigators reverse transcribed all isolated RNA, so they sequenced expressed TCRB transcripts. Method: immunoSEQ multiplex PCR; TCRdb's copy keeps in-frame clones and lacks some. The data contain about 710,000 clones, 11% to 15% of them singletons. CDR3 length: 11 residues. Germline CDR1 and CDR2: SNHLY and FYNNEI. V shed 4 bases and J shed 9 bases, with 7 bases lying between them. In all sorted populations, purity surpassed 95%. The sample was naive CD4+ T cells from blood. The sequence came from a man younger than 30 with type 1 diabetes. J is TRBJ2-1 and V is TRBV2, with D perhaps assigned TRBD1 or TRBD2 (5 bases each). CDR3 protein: CASSARGEQFF. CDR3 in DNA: TGTGCCAGCAGTGCGAGGGGTGAGCAGTTCTTC.